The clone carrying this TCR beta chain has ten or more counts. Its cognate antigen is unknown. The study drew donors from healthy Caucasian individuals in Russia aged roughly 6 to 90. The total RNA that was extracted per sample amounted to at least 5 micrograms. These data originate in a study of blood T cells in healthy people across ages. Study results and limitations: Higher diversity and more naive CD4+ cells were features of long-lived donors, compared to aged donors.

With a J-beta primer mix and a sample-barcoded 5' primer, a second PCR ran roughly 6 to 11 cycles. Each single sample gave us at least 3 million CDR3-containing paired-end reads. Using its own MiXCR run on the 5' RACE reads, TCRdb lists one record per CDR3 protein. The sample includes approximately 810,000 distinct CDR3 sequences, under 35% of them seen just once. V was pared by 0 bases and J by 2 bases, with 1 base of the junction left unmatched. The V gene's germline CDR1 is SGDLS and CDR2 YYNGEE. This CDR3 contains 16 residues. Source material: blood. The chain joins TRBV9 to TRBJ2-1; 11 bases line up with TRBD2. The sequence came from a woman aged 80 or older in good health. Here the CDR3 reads CASSVVLAGAYNEQFF. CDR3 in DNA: TGTGCCAGCAGCGTAGTACTAGCGGGGGCCTACAATGAGCAGTTCTTC.